This entry concerns a single T cell receptor (beta chain). Its cognate antigen is unknown. This entry belongs to a study of radiotherapy plus CTLA-4 blockade in lung cancer. Study-level background: Objective responses were documented in around 20% of patients, with disease control in roughly 31%.

Study-level findings and limits: Expansion in blood of tumor-derived TCR clones was seen after radiotherapy plus ipilimumab.

The V gene's germline CDR1 is SGHVS and CDR2 FQNEAQ. The ends were cut back, 5 bases at V and 4 bases at J, with 17 bases in the middle. The CDR3 is 15 residues long. Libraries were prepared by immunoSEQ multiplex PCR; TCRdb keeps only in-frame clonotypes and omits some of them. The profile shows more than 35,000 clones, 75% to 90% of them singletons. Sequences were derived from peripheral blood, sampled from a patient treated with radiotherapy plus ipilimumab. The chain links TRBV7-8 to TRBJ1-2; D perhaps matches TRBD1 (5 bases). The source of this sequence is a human donor with non-small cell lung cancer who had stable disease on radiotherapy plus ipilimumab. The chain's CDR3 is CASSPAFGGSYGYTF. The CDR3 nucleotides read TGTGCCAGCAGCCCGGCCTTCGGGGGATCCTATGGCTACACCTTC.